Reported below is one T cell receptor beta chain. Its specificity is not known. The data were taken from a study of blood T cells in healthy people across ages. Broader study findings: Percentage of naive T cells showed a strong correlation with TCR beta diversity. Underestimates were what the diversity estimates from one million T cells were considered to be.

Together with a sample-barcoded 5' primer, a J-beta primer mix was included in a second PCR lasting about 7 to 12 cycles. Tagging of each cDNA molecule was performed by a template-switch adaptor with 12 random nucleotides. Per-sample output comprised a minimum of 2.5 million paired-end reads containing CDR3. TCRdb analysed the 5' RACE reads with MiXCR anew, one entry per CDR3 protein. Of approximately 360,000 distinct CDR3 sequences listed, approximately 51% were seen once; the top ten hold under 60%. The CDR3 runs to 13 residues. Trimming cost V 4 bases and J 7 bases, with 9 bases left between them. Looked up from germline, CDR1 is SGHDT and CDR2 is YYEEEE.

This chain uses TRBV5-6 with TRBJ1-6; D is uncertain. This TCR derives from a man between 60 and 70 years old in good health. The sequenced material came from blood. The CDR3 DNA reads as TGTGCCAGCAGCCGAAACGCGAATTCACCCCTCCACTTT. Its protein product is CASSRNANSPLHF. The full variable domain, in which reference TRBV5-6 and TRBJ1-6 provide the parts outside the CDR3, is DAGVTQSPTHLIKTRGQQVTLRCSPKSGHDTVSWYQQALGQGPQFIFQYYEEEERQRGNFPDRFSGHQFPNYSSELNVNALLLGDSALYLCASSRNANSPLHFGNGTRLTVT.